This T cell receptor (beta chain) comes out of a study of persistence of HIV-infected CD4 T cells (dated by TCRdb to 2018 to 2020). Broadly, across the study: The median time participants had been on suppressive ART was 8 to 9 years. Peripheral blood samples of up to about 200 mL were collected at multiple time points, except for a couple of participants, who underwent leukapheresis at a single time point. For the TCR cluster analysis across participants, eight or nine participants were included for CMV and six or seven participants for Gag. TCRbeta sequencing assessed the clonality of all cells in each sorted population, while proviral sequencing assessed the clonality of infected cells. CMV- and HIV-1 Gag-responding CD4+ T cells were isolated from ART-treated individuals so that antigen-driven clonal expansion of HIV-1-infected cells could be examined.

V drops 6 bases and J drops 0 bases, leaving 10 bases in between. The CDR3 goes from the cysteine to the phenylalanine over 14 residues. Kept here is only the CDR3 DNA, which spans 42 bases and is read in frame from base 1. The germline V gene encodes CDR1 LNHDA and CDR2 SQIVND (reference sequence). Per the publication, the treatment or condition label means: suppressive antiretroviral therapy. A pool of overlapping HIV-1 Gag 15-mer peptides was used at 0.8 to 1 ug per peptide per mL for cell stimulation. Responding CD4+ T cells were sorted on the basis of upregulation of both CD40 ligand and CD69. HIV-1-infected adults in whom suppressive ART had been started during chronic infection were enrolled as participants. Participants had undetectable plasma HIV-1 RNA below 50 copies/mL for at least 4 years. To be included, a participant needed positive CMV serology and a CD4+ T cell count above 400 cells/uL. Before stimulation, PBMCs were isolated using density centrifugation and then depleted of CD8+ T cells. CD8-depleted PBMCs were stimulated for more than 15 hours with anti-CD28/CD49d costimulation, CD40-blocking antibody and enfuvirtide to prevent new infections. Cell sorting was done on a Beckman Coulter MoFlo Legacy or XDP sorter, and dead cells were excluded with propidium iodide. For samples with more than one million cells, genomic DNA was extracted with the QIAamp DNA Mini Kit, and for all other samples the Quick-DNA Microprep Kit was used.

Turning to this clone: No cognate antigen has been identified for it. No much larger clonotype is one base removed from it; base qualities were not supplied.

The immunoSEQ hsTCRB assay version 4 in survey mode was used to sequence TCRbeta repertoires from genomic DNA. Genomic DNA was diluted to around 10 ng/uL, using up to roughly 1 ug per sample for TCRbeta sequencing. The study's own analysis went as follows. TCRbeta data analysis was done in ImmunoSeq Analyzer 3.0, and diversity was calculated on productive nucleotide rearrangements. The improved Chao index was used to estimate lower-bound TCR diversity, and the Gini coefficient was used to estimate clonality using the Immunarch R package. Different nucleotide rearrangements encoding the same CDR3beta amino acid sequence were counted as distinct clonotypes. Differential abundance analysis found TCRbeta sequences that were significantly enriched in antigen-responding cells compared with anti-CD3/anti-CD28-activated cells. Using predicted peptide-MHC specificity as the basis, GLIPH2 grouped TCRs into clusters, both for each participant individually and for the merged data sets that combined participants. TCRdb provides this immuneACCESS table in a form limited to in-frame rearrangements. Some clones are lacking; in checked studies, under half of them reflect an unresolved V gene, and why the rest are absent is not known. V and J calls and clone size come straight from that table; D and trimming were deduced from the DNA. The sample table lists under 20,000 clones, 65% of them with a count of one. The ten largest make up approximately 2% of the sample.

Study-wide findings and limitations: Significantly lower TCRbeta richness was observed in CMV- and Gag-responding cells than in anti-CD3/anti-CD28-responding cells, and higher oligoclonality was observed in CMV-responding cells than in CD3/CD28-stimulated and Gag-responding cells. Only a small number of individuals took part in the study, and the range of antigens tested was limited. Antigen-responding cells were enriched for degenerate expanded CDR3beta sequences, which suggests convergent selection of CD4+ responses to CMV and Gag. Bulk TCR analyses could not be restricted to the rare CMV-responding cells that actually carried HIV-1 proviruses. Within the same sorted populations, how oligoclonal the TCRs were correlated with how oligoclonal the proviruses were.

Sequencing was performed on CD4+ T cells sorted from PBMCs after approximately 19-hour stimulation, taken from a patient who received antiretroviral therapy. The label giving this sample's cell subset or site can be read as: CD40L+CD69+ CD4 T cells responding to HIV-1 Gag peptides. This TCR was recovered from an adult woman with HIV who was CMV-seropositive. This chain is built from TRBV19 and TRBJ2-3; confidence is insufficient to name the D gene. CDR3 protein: CASRTSTSTDTQYF. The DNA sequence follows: TGTGCCAGTAGAACGAGCACCAGCACAGATACGCAGTATTTT.